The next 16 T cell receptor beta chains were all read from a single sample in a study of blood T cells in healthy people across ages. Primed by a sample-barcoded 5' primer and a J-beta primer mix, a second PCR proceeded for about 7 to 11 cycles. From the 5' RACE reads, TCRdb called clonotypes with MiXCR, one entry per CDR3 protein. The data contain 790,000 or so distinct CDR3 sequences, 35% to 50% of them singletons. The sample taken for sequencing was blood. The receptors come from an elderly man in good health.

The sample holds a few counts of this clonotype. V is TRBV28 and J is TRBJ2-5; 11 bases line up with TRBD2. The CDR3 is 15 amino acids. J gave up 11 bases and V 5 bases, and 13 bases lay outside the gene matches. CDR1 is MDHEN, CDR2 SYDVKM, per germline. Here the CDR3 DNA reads TGTGCCAGCAGTGGACCGGGACTAGCGGTACGAGAGCAGTACTTC. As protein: CASSGPGLAVREQYF.

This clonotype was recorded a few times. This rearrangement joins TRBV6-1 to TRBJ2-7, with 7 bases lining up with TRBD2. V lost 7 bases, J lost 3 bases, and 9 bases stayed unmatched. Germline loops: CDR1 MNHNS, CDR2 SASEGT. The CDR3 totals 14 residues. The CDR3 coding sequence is TGTGCCAGCACCCCTGGCGGGAGCATCTACGAGCAGTACTTC. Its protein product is CASTPGGSIYEQYF.

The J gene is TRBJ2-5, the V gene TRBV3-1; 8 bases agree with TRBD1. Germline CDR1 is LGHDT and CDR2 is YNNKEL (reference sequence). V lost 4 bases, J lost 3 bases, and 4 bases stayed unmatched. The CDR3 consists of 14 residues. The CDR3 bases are TGTGCCAGCAGCCCCACGACAGGGGAAGAGACCCAGTACTTC. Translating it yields CASSPTTGEETQYF.

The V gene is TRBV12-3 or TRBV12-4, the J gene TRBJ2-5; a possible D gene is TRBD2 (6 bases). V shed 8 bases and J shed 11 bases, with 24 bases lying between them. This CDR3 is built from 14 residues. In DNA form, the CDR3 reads TGTGCCAGCTTAGAGCGGGCCTTTGGGAATGAGCAGTACTTC. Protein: CASLERAFGNEQYF.

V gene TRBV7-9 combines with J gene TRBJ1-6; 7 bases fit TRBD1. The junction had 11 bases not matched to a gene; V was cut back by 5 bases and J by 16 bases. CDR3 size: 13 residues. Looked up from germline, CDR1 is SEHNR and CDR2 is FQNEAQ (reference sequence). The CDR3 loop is CASSTRQGRKLHF. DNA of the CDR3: TGTGCCAGCAGCACCAGACAGGGTCGAAAGCTCCACTTT.

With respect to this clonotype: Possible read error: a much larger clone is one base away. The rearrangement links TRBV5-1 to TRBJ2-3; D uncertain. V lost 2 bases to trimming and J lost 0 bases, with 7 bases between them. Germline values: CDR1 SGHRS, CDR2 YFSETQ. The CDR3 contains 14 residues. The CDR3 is CASSFAESTDTQYF. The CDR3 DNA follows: TGCGCCAGCAGCTTCGCGGAGAGCACAGATACGCAGTATTTT.

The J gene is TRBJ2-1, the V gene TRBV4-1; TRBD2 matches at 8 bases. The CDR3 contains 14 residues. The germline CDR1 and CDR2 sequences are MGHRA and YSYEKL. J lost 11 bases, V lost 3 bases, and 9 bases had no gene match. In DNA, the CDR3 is TGCGCCAGCAGCCACACACTAGCGGAGAGGAAGCAGTTCTTC. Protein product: CASSHTLAERKQFF.

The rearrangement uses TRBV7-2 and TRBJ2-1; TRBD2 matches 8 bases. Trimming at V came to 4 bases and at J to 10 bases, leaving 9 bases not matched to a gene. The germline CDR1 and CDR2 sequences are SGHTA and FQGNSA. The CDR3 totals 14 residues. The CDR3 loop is CASSSGLGSGEQFF. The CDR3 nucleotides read TGTGCCAGCAGCTCGGGACTAGGATCGGGAGAGCAGTTCTTC.

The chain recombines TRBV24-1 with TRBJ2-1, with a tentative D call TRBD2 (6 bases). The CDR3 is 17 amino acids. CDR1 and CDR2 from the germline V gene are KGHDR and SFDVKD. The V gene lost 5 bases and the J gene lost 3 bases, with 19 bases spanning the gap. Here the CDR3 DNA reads TGTGCCACCAGTGCGGGGTCCGGCGGAGGGAACTACAATGAGCAGTTCTTC. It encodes CATSAGSGGGNYNEQFF.

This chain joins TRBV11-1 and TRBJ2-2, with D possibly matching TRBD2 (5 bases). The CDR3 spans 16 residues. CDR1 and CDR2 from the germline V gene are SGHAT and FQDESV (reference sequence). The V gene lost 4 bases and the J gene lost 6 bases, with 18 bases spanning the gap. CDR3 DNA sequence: TGTGCCAGCAGCTCCACCGCCAACCAGAGGGCCGGGGAGCTGTTTTTT. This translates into CASSSTANQRAGELFF. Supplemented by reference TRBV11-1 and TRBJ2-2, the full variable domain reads EAEVAQSPRYKITEKSQAVAFWCDPISGHATLYWYRQILGQGPELLVQFQDESVVDDSQLPKDRFSAERLKGVDSTLKIQPAELGDSAMYLCASSSTANQRAGELFFGEGSRLTVL.

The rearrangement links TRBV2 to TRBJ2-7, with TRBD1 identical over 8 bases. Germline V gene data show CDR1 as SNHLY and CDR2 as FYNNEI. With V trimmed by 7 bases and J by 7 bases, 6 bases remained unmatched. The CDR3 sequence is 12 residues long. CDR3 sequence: CASNRGVDEQYF. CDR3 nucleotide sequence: TGTGCCAGCAACAGGGGGGTGGATGAGCAGTACTTC.

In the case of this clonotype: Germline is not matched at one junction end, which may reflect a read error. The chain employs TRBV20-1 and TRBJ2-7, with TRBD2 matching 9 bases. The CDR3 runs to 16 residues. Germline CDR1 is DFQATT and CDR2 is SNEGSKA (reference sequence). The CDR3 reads CGAPALTSGASYEQYF. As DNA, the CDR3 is TGCGGTGCTCCTGCGCTGACTAGCGGAGCCTCCTACGAGCAGTACTTC.

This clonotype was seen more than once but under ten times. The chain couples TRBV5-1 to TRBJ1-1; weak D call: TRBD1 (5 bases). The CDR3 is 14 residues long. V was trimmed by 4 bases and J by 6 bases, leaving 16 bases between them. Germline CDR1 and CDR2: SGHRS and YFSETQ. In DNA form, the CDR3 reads TGCGCCAGCAGCCCCGGGGGGGGTCCCCCTGAAGCTTTCTTT. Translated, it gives CASSPGGGPPEAFF.

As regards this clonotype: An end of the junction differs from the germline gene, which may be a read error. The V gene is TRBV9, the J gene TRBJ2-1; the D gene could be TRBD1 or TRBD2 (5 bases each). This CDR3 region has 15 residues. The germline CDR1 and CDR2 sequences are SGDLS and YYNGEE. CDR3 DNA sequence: TGTGCCAGCGGCGTAGACGGGACCTCGAACAATGAGCAGTTCTTC. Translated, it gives CASGVDGTSNNEQFF.

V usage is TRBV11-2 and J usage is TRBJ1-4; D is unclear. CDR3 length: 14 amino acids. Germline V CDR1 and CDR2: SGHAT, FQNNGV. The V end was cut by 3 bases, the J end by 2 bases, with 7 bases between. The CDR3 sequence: CASSLGSTNEKLFF. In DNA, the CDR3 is TGTGCCAGCAGCTTGGGCAGTACTAATGAAAAACTGTTTTTT.

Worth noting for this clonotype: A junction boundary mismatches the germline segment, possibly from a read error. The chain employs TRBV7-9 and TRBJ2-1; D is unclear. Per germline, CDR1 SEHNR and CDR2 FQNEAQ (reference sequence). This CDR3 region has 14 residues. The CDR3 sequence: CASSSDGPYNEQVF. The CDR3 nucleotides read TGTGCCAGCAGTTCTGACGGACCCTACAATGAGCAGGTCTTC. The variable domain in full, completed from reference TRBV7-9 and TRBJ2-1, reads DTGVSQNPRHKITKRGQNVTFRCDPISEHNRLYWYRQTLGQGPEFLTYFQNEAQLEKSRLLSDRFSAERPKGSFSTLEIQRTEQGDSAMYLCASSSDGPYNEQVFGPGTRLTVL.